The source of this T cell receptor (beta chain) is a study of T-cell memory formation after mild COVID-19 (dated by TCRdb to the early 2020s). The study in broad terms: Most TCR sequence clusters were specific to one of the two donors. Longitudinal TCRalpha and TCRbeta repertoire sequencing tracked T-cell clones expanding and contracting after mild COVID-19 in a couple of donors. The cohort comprised two young, previously healthy adult volunteers, one female and one male.

Overall results and qualifications from the work: Only a couple of mild cases were covered in the study, and larger cohorts including severe cases with pre-infection samples were considered necessary. Whether the second-wave clones peaking on day 37 were SARS-CoV-2 specific was not confirmed. From day 15 to 85, contracting clones showed balanced CD4/CD8 phenotypes, whereas a second wave of clones that expanded from day 15 to 37 leaned towards CD4+. Contracting CD4+ clones were found mainly in CM and EM memory subsets, while CD8+ clones were enriched in EMRA. Some responding clones were detected in pre-infection memory, which suggested that pre-existing cross-reactive memory T cells had joined the SARS-CoV-2 response.

Ficoll-Paque density gradient centrifugation was the method used to isolate PBMCs. The reads were generated on an Illumina NovaSeq 6000. Using 5'RACE with constant-segment primers, TCRalpha and TCRbeta cDNA libraries were constructed, with sample barcodes and unique molecular identifiers added in the process. RNA was extracted from every sample with Trizol reagent. Library amplification was performed in two PCR steps, and a second sample barcode and Illumina TruSeq adapters were introduced in the second step. Sequencing of libraries was performed on an Illumina NovaSeq with 2 x 150 bp paired-end reads. From the authors' description of their analysis: Reads were demultiplexed and collapsed into UMI-guided consensus sequences with migec v1.2.7. Using mixcr v2.1.11, the UMI consensuses were aligned to TRA and TRB V and J templates and assembled into clonotypes. A clonotype was counted as expanded or contracted only when both edgeR and NoisET called the clonotype significant, with the noise models trained on biological replicates. For edgeR calls, a false discovery rate-adjusted p below 0.01 and a log2 fold-change threshold of 1 were applied. PCA with hierarchical clustering of max-normalized trajectories of the 1000 most abundant clonotypes was used as exploratory dynamics analysis. Separately sequenced CD4+ and CD8+ repertoires were used to assign the CD4 or CD8 phenotype of responding clones. In-frame beta chains were kept once TCRdb had trimmed the public reads at Q25 with fastp and called clones with MiXCR. For every CDR3 protein sequence, its rows merge into one entry that carries the most common genes and DNA. These V and J calls rely on TCRdb rather than the paper's analysis. This sample comprises hundreds of thousands of distinct CDR3 sequences, roughly 17% of them detected only once. The top ten clonotypes cover roughly 8% of the sample.

At the junction V is shortened by 8 bases and J by 4 bases; bases outside the gene matches: 14. Via the germline V gene, CDR1 is MNHNS and CDR2 SASEGT. Spanning cysteine to phenylalanine, the CDR3 consists of 16 amino acids. CDR3 DNA is the only sequence kept; it has 48 bases, read in frame from the first base. This clonotype was counted a few times. The antigen it recognizes is unknown. No base quality values were provided; no much bigger clone lies one nucleotide off. The source is an adult woman who had mild COVID-19 (a few samples of this study predate the infection). The sample titles of this study are shuffled in the database, so cell type and time point are left out; the donor was told from shared clones. Sequenced sample: PBMCs or a T cell subset sorted from them (not recorded which). The rearranged chain carries TRBV6-1 and TRBJ1-5; 7 central nucleotides agree with TRBD1. The nucleotides are TGTGCCAGCTTGAGGTCGGCAGGGGGGTCAAATCAGCCCCAGCATTTT. Translated, this gives CASLRSAGGSNQPQHF.